A single sample is the source of the 9 T cell receptor beta chains below, sequenced in a study of monozygotic twins with cystic fibrosis. Using immunoSEQ multiplex PCR, the repertoire was profiled, and TCRdb retains in-frame clones only, with some absent. The repertoire holds 25,000 to 35,000 clones, with just under 85% as singletons. Specimen: blood. Receptor source: a girl aged 2-10 years with cystic fibrosis.

The DNA of the CDR3 is TGTGCCAGCTTCCTGCCGCTGGGCTATGGCTACACCTTC. It translates to CASFLPLGYGYTF. The chain employs TRBV7-4 and TRBJ1-2; D is undetermined. This CDR3 is 13 amino acids long. Deletions cut 8 bases from V and 4 bases from J, with 14 bases between. Germline V lookup: CDR1 SGHVT, CDR2 SQSDAQ.

The V call is TRBV5-3, the J call TRBJ1-1; possibly TRBD1 for D (5 bases). TRBV5-3 is noted as an ORF with a role that remains uncertain. The CDR3 sequence is 11 residues long. The V gene lost 1 base and the J gene lost 10 bases, with 8 bases spanning the gap. DNA for the CDR3: TGTGCCAGAAGCTTGCGGCAGGGAGCTTTCTTT. It is translated as CARSLRQGAFF.

This clone was picked up one time. This chain uses TRBV29-1 with TRBJ1-2, with TRBD1 matching 8 bases. Germline CDR1 SQVTM, CDR2 ANQGSEA. The CDR3 contains 14 residues. V dropped 6 bases and J dropped 8; count of bases not matched to a gene: 14. DNA of the CDR3: TGCAGCGTCGGACTACTTTACCGGGACAGGGGCTACACCTTC. It specifies CSVGLLYRDRGYTF. Complete variable domain (other parts from reference TRBV29-1 and TRBJ1-2): SAVISQKPSRDICQRGTSLTIQCQVDSQVTMMFWYRQQPGQSLTLIATANQGSEATYESGFVIDKFPISRPNLTFSTLTVSNMSPEDSSIYLCSVGLLYRDRGYTFGSGTRLTVV.

The chain is built from TRBV10-3 and TRBJ2-1; a possible D gene is TRBD1 (5 bases). The CDR3 has 13 amino acids. CDR1 and CDR2 from the germline V gene are ENHRY and SYGVKD. The germline V and J ends were trimmed by 8 bases and 9 bases, with 17 bases remaining between them. The CDR3 is CAIEDTPDVEQFF. The CDR3 DNA sequence: TGTGCCATCGAGGACACCCCCGACGTTGAGCAGTTCTTC.

This clone came up once. This chain uses TRBV29-1 with TRBJ1-1; D is perhaps TRBD1 (5 bases). CDR1 and CDR2 from the germline V gene are SQVTM and ANQGSEA. This CDR3 comprises 12 residues. V gave up 1 base and J gave up 6 bases, with 9 bases separating them. The chain's CDR3 is CSVEVSGPEAFF. CDR3 nucleotide sequence: TGCAGCGTTGAAGTGTCAGGGCCTGAAGCTTTCTTT.

The chain has TRBV6-5 and TRBJ2-7; D gene unclear. CDR1 and CDR2 from the germline V gene are MNHEY and SVGAGI. The CDR3 runs 15 residues. V shed 6 bases and J shed 0 bases, with 15 bases lying between them. The CDR3 here is CASSPIVRFSYEQYF. CDR3 in DNA: TGTGCCAGCAGCCCAATTGTGCGGTTCTCCTACGAGCAGTACTTC.

The chain carries TRBV2 and TRBJ2-3, with 7 bases matching TRBD2. The CDR3 runs 15 residues. From germline, CDR1 is SNHLY and CDR2 FYNNEI. V was pared by 7 bases and J by 2 bases, with 9 bases of the junction left unmatched. As DNA, the CDR3 is TGTGCCAGCACAGGGAGGGACTCCAACACAGATACGCAGTATTTT. Its protein is CASTGRDSNTDTQYF.

The chain employs TRBV30 and TRBJ2-3; D is uncertain. V was shortened by 2 bases and J by 5 bases, with 8 bases between the two germline ends. CDR3 length equals 12 residues. CDR1 is GTSNPN and CDR2 is SVGIG in the germline V gene (reference sequence). The CDR3 DNA reads TGTGCCTGGAGTTTAACTCGAGATACGCAGTATTTT. As protein: CAWSLTRDTQYF.

The V call is TRBV10-2, the J call TRBJ2-1; tentatively, D is TRBD1 or TRBD2 (5 bases each). The CDR3 length is 14 residues. In germline, CDR1 is WSHSY, CDR2 SAAADI. Trimming took off 6 bases at V and 6 bases at J, with 15 bases between the two ends. The CDR3 region has the DNA TGCGCCAGCAGACTAGACAGATCAGGCAATGAGCAGTTCTTC. Translated, it gives CASRLDRSGNEQFF.